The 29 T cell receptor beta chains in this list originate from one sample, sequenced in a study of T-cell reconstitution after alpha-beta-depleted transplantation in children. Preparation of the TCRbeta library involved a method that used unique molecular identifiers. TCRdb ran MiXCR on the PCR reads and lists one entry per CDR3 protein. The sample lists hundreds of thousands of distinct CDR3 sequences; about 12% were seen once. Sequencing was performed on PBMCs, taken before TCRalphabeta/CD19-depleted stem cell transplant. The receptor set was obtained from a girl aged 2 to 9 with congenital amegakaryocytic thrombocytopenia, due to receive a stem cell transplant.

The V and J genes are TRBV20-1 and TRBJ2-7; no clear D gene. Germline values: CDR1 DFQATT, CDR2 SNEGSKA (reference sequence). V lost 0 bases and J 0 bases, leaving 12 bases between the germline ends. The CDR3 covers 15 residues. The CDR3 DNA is TGCAGTGCTAGAGAAGACTCCTCGAGCTCCTACGAGCAGTACTTC. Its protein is CSAREDSSSSYEQYF.

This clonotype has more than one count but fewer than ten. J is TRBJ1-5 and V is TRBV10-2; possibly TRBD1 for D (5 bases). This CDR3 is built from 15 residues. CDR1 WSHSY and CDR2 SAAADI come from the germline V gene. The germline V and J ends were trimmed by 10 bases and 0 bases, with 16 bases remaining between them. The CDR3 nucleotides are TGCGCCACCAGGGACTGGGGAGGTAGCAATCAGCCCCAGCATTTT. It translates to CATRDWGGSNQPQHF.

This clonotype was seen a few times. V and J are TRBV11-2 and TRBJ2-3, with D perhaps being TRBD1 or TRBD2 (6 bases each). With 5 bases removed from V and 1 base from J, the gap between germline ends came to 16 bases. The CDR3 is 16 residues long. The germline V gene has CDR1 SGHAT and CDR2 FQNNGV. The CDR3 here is CASSPRGAGRTDTQYF. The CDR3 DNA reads TGTGCCAGCAGCCCCAGGGGCGCGGGGCGCACAGATACGCAGTATTTT.

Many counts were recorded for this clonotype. CDR3 sequence: CASSSAVLWGEEAFF. The CDR3 DNA reads as TGTGCCAGCAGTTCTGCTGTTTTATGGGGGGAGGAGGCTTTCTTT. The V call is TRBV12-3 or TRBV12-4, the J call TRBJ1-1, with D possibly matching TRBD1 (5 bases). CDR3 length: 15 residues. Trimming took off 4 bases at V and 11 bases at J, with 23 bases between the two ends.

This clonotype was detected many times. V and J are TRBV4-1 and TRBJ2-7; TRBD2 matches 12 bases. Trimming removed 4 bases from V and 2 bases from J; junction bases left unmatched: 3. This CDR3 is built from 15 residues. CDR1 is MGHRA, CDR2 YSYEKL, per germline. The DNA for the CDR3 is TGCGCCAGCAGCCTGACTAGCGGGGGTACCTACGAGCAGTACTTC. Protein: CASSLTSGGTYEQYF.

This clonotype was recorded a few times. CDR3 DNA: TGCGCCAGCAGCTTGCGGGAGCGCACCTACGAGCAGTACTTC. It specifies CASSLRERTYEQYF. The V gene is TRBV5-1, the J gene TRBJ2-7; TRBD2 is a possible D gene (6 bases). This CDR3 region has 14 residues. The V gene's germline CDR1 is SGHRS and CDR2 YFSETQ. V was clipped by 1 base and J by 2 bases, with 10 bases between them.

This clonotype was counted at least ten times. Here the CDR3 reads CSVGGFRETQYF. As DNA, the CDR3 is TGCAGCGTTGGTGGGTTTCGAGAGACCCAGTACTTC. The chain couples TRBV29-1 to TRBJ2-5, with D hard to call. Trimming removed 4 bases from V and 4 bases from J, with 10 bases in between. The germline V gene has CDR1 SQVTM and CDR2 ANQGSEA. The CDR3 totals 12 residues.

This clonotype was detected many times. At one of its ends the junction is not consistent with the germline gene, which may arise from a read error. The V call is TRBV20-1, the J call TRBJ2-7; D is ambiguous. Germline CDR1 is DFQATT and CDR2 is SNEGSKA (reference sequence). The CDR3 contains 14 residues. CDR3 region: CSAGELSSGYEQYF. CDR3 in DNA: TGCAGTGCTGGAGAGTTGTCATCTGGTTACGAGCAGTACTTC.

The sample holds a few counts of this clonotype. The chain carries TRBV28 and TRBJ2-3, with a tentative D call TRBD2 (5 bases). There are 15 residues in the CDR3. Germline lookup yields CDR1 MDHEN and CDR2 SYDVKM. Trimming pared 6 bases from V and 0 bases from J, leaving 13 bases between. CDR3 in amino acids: CASRKTGESTDTQYF. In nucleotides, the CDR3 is TGTGCCAGCAGAAAAACTGGGGAGAGCACAGATACGCAGTATTTT.

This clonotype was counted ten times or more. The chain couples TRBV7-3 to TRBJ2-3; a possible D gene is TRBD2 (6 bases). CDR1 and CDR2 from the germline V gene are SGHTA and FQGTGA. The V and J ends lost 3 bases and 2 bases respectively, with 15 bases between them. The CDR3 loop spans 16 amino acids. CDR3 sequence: CASSFSGGFNTDTQYF. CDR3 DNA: TGTGCCAGCAGCTTTTCCGGGGGATTCAACACAGATACGCAGTATTTT.

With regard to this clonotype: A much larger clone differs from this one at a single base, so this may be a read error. CDR3 amino acids: CAISQGTSTDMQYF. The CDR3 DNA reads TGTGCCATCAGTCAGGGAACTAGCACAGATATGCAGTATTTT. This chain uses TRBV10-3 with TRBJ2-3, with a tentative D call TRBD2 (6 bases). Looked up from germline, CDR1 is ENHRY and CDR2 is SYGVKD. This CDR3 has 14 residues.

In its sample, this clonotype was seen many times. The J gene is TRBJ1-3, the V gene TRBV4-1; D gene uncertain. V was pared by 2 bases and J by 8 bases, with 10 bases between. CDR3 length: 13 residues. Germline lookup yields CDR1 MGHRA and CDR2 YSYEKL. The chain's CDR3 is CASSQLQEYTIYF. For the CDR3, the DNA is TGCGCCAGCAGCCAACTGCAGGAATACACCATATATTTT.

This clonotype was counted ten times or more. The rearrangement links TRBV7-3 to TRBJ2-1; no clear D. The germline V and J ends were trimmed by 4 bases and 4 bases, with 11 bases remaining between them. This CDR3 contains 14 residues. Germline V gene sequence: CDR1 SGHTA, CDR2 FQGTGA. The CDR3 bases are TGTGCCAGCAGCTCCGCAACAGTGTACAATGAGCAGTTCTTC. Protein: CASSSATVYNEQFF.

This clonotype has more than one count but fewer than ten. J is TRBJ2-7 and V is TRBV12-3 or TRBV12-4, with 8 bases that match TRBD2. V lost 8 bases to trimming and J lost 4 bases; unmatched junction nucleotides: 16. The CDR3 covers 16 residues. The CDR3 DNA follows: TGTGCCAGCCGAGAGAATACAGCGGGAGATTGGTACGAGCAGTACTTC. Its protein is CASRENTAGDWYEQYF.

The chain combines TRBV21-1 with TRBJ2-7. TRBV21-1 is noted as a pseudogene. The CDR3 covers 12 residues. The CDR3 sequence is CASTKGVCEQYF. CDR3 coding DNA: TGTGCCAGCACCAAAGGGGTCTGCGAGCAGTACTTC.

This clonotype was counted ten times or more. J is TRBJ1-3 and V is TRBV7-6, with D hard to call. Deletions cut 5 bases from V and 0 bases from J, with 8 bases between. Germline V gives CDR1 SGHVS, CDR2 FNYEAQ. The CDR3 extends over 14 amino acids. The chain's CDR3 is CASSAQSSGNTIYF. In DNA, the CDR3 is TGTGCCAGCAGCGCACAGAGCTCTGGAAACACCATATATTTT.

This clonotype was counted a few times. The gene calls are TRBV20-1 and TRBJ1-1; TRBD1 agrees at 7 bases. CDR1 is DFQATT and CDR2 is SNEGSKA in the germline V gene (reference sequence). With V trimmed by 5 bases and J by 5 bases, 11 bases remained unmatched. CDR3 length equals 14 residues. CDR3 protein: CSAARPPGGTEAFF. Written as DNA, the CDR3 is TGCAGTGCTGCCCGCCCCCCAGGGGGGACTGAAGCTTTCTTT.

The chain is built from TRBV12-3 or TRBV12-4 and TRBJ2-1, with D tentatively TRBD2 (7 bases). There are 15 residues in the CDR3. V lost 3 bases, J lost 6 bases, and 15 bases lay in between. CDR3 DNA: TGTGCCAGCAGTTTGCGGGGAGGGGGGCCCAATGAGCAGTTCTTC. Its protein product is CASSLRGGGPNEQFF.

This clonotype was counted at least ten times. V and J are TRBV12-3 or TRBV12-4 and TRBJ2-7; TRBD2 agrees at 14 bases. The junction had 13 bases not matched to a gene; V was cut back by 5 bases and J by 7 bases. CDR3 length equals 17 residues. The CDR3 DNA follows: TGTGCCAGCAGTCTCGGGACTAGCGGGAGTTCTTTGGGGGAGCAGTACTTC. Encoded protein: CASSLGTSGSSLGEQYF.

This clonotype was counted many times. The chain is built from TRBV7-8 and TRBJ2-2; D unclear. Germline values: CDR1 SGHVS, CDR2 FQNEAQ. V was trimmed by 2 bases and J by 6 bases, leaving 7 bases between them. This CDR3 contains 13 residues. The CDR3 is CASSLLGSGELFF. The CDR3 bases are TGTGCCAGCAGCTTACTAGGGTCCGGGGAGCTGTTTTTT.

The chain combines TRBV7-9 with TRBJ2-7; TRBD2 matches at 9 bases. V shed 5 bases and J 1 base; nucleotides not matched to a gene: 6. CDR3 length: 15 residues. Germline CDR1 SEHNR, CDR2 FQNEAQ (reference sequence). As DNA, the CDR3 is TGTGCCAGCAGCCATAGCGGGAGCCGGTCCTACGAGCAGTACTTC. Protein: CASSHSGSRSYEQYF.

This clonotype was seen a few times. The CDR3 DNA follows: TGCGCCAGCAGCTGGGGGATGATGGATACGCAGTATTTT. Amino acid sequence: CASSWGMMDTQYF. The genes are TRBV5-1 and TRBJ2-3, with D possibly called TRBD1 or TRBD2 (5 bases each). Germline CDR1 reads SGHRS; CDR2 reads YFSETQ. V gave up 3 bases and J gave up 6 bases, with 11 bases separating them. The CDR3 contains 13 residues.

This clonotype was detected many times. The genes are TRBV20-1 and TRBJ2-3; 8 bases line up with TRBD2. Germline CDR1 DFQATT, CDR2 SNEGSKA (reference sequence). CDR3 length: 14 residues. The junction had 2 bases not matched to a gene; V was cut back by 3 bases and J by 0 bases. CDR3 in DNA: TGCAGTGCTAGGCGGGGGGCTAGCACAGATACGCAGTATTTT. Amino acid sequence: CSARRGASTDTQYF.

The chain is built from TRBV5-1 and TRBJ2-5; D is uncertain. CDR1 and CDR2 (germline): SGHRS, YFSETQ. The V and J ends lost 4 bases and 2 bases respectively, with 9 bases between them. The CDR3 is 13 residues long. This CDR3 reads CASSQKPQETQYF. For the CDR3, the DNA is TGCGCCAGCAGCCAGAAACCTCAAGAGACCCAGTACTTC.

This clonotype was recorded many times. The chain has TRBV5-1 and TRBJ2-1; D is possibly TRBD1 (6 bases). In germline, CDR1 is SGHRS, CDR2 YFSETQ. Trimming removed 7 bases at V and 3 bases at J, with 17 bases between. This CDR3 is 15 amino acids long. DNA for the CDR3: TGCGCCAGCCAAACAGGGCAGGTTAGCTACAATGAGCAGTTCTTC. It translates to CASQTGQVSYNEQFF.

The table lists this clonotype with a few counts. CDR3 DNA: TGCGCCAGCAGCTTCAGCCGGGACAGGGTTATCGCCGGGGAGCTGTTTTTT. The encoded protein is CASSFSRDRVIAGELFF. V gene TRBV4-3 combines with J gene TRBJ2-2, with TRBD1 matching 9 bases. CDR1 and CDR2 from the germline V gene are LGHNA and YSLEER. The CDR3 is 17 residues long. V was pared by 5 bases and J by 6 bases, with 13 bases of the junction left unmatched.

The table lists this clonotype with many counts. In DNA, the CDR3 is TGTGCCAGCAGCTCCACAGGGGCTCTACATGAGCAGTTCTTC. It is translated as CASSSTGALHEQFF. V and J are TRBV12-3 or TRBV12-4 and TRBJ2-1; 7 nucleotides align to TRBD1. With V trimmed by 6 bases and J by 8 bases, 10 bases remained unmatched. There are 14 residues in the CDR3.

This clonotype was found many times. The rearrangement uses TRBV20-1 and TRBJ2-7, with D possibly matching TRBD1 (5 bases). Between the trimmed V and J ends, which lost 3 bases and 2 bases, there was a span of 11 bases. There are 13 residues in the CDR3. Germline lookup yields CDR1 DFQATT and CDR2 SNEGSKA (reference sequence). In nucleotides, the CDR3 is TGCAGTGCTAGCAACAGGTTACCCTACGAGCAGTACTTC. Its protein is CSASNRLPYEQYF.

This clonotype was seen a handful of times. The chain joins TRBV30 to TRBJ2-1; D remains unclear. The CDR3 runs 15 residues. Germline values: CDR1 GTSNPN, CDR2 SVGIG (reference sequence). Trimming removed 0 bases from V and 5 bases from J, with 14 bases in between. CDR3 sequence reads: CAWSVLRKPNNEQFF. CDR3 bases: TGTGCCTGGAGTGTATTACGCAAACCTAACAATGAGCAGTTCTTC.